The 14 T cell receptor beta chains listed next were all sequenced from one sample in a study of blood T cell repertoires in COVID-19. Data came from immunoSEQ multiplex PCR; TCRdb stores just in-frame clones and leaves some out. The data contain 330,000 or so clones, 88% of them singletons. Input material: PBMCs or T cells enriched from blood (not recorded which). The receptor source for this set is a woman aged 25 to 39 who had been exposed to COVID-19.

The count of this clone is one. Here the CDR3 DNA reads TGTGCAAGTCGCTTAGGGTCTAAGACAGGGAGCTCCTACGAGCAGTACTTC. This translates into CASRLGSKTGSSYEQYF. The chain is built from TRBV12-2 and TRBJ2-7; TRBD1 was called by the table and not checked on the DNA. TRBV12-2 is a documented pseudogene. CDR3 length equals 17 residues.

The rearrangement joins TRBV5-1 to TRBJ1-1; D unclear. The CDR3 totals 15 residues. Between the trimmed V and J ends, which lost 1 base and 0 bases, there was a span of 10 bases. Germline CDR1 SGHRS, CDR2 YFSETQ. The DNA of the CDR3 is TGCGCCAGCAGCTTGACAGTTTCTATGAACACTGAAGCTTTCTTT. It translates to CASSLTVSMNTEAFF. Together with reference TRBV5-1 and TRBJ1-1, the CDR3 gives the full variable domain: KAGVTQTPRYLIKTRGQQVTLSCSPISGHRSVSWYQQTPGQGLQFLFEYFSETQRNKGNFPGRFSGRQFSNSRSEMNVSTLELGDSALYLCASSLTVSMNTEAFFGQGTRLTVV.

The V call is TRBV2, the J call TRBJ1-6; tentatively, D is TRBD1 (5 bases). The V gene lost 6 bases and the J gene lost 7 bases, with 10 bases spanning the gap. From germline, CDR1 is SNHLY and CDR2 FYNNEI. CDR3 length: 13 residues. The CDR3 DNA reads TGTGCCAGCAGGTCTGGGGGGAATTCACCCCTCCACTTT. Translating gives CASRSGGNSPLHF.

The gene calls are TRBV30 and TRBJ1-5; no definite D call. Trimming removed 0 bases at V and 12 bases at J, with 12 bases between. Germline CDR1 and CDR2: GTSNPN and SVGIG (reference sequence). This CDR3 is 12 amino acids long. CDR3 loop: CAWSVKSSHQHF. CDR3 sequence (DNA): TGTGCCTGGAGTGTAAAGTCTAGTCACCAGCATTTT.

This chain links TRBV10-2 with TRBJ2-3, with TRBD2 identical over 10 bases. Germline loops: CDR1 WSHSY, CDR2 SAAADI. The CDR3 spans 15 residues. With 3 bases clipped from V and 3 bases from J, the junction kept 3 bases outside the gene matches. CDR3 in DNA: TGCGCCAGCAGTGAACTAGCGGGAAATACAGATACGCAGTATTTT. Amino acids: CASSELAGNTDTQYF.

The rearrangement uses TRBV18 and TRBJ2-5; 7 bases line up with TRBD2. Germline V gene sequence: CDR1 KGHSH, CDR2 LQKENI. The CDR3 length is 17 residues. V gave up 3 bases and J gave up 5 bases; unmatched junction bases: 15. The chain's CDR3 is CASSPQRTSDGGETQYF. CDR3 sequence (DNA): TGTGCCAGCTCACCGCAACGAACTAGCGACGGGGGGGAGACCCAGTACTTC.

Here the CDR3 DNA reads TGCGCCAGCAGCCAAGTGGGACACACCCAAGAGACCCAGTACTTC. Protein product: CASSQVGHTQETQYF. This chain links TRBV4-1 with TRBJ2-5, with D possibly TRBD1 on 6 matching bases. Trimming stripped 1 base from V and 1 base from J, with 10 bases between. The CDR3 totals 15 residues. The germline CDR1 and CDR2 sequences are MGHRA and YSYEKL.

The chain employs TRBV5-1 and TRBJ1-4; D is uncertain. Deletions cut 1 base from V and 8 bases from J, with 12 bases between. The germline V gene encodes CDR1 SGHRS and CDR2 YFSETQ. This CDR3 is 14 amino acids long. The CDR3 protein is CASSLSSTWEKLFF. CDR3 nucleotides: TGCGCCAGCAGCTTGTCCTCTACTTGGGAAAAACTGTTTTTT.

With respect to this clone: Other DNA sequences in this specimen translate into the identical CDR3. The rearrangement links TRBV6-5 to TRBJ2-5; D is possibly TRBD1 (6 bases). The CDR3 is 14 amino acids. Germline CDR1 reads MNHEY; CDR2 reads SVGAGI. Trimming pared 2 bases from V and 5 bases from J, leaving 12 bases between. CDR3 nucleotides: TGTGCCAGCAGTTACAGTGGGGGCGGGGAGACCCAGTACTTC. As protein: CASSYSGGGETQYF.

The chain links TRBV27 to TRBJ2-1; D ambiguous. The CDR3 sequence is 12 residues long. Per germline, CDR1 MNHEY and CDR2 SMNVEV (reference sequence). V was clipped by 5 bases and J by 2 bases, with 4 bases between them. CDR3 DNA sequence: TGTGCCAGCAGTGGGCCCTACAATGAGCAGTTCTTC. It codes for CASSGPYNEQFF.

This chain links TRBV6-5 with TRBJ1-1, with D uncertain. Germline CDR1 MNHEY, CDR2 SVGAGI. V was pared by 6 bases and J by 5 bases, with 16 bases between. The CDR3 is 14 residues long. CDR3 bases: TGTGCCAGCAGCTTGGCCCCCGTCGGGACTGAAGCTTTCTTT. It specifies CASSLAPVGTEAFF.

The V gene is TRBV24-1, the J gene TRBJ2-1; 9 positions agree with TRBD2. CDR1 and CDR2 from the germline V gene are KGHDR and SFDVKD. J gave up 7 bases and V 3 bases, and 15 bases lay outside the gene matches. This CDR3 has 18 residues. The CDR3 DNA reads as TGTGCCACCAGTGATCCTCCCAGTAGCGGGAGTTCGACGAATGAGCAGTTCTTC. Its protein is CATSDPPSSGSSTNEQFF.

The chain employs TRBV9 and TRBJ2-1, with 8 positions matching TRBD2. The junction had 13 bases not matched to a gene; V was cut back by 3 bases and J by 5 bases. The germline V gene encodes CDR1 SGDLS and CDR2 YYNGEE. The CDR3 has 17 amino acids. The DNA of the CDR3 is TGTGCCAGCAGCGCCCCCAGGTTGGCGGGAGGCAACAATGAGCAGTTCTTC. Translated, it gives CASSAPRLAGGNNEQFF.

This clone was counted a single time. In DNA, the CDR3 is TGTGCCAGCAGTTTGTCCAGGGGTGAAAAACTGTTTTTT. Protein sequence: CASSLSRGEKLFF. The chain carries TRBV12-3 or TRBV12-4 and TRBJ1-4; D may be TRBD1 (6 bases). The CDR3 totals 13 residues. Trimming removed 3 bases from V and 7 bases from J, with 9 bases in between.